What follows describes a single T cell receptor beta chain. The source of the sample is a study of blood T cell repertoires in COVID-19. TCRdb's copy holds only in-frame clones and misses some; the assay was immunoSEQ multiplex PCR. The sample carries about 120,000 clones, about 80% recorded once. Germline CDR1 reads MNHEY; CDR2 reads SVGAGI. CDR3 length: 11 residues. Trimming stripped 0 bases from V and 14 bases from J, with 10 bases between. Sequencing was carried out using peripheral blood. The gene calls are TRBV6-5 and TRBJ1-2; D gene ambiguous. This sequence originates from a man in his forties with active or convalescent COVID-19. The CDR3 sequence: CASSYSGSYTF. The DNA of the CDR3 is TGTGCCAGCAGTTACTCCGGGAGTTATACCTTC.